This TCR beta chain was identified in a study of beta chain features in type 1 diabetes. Study-wide context: The study found patients and healthy donors alike in age, gender and cell yields. Analysis included 100 million to 140 million sorted cells drawn from all samples.

Study findings and constraints: Small HLA sub-analyses could not settle whether HLA shapes TCRB rearrangement. Sequencing used cDNA, and cells with high TCR expression could therefore be over-represented.

As every portion of the isolated RNA was reverse transcribed, the sequencing read expressed TCRB transcripts. Measured with immunoSEQ multiplex PCR; TCRdb has only the in-frame clones, and not every one. The data contain some 360,000 clones, roughly a fifth of them singletons. On this clone itself: What it recognizes is unknown.

This sequence originates from a woman under 30 in good health. Specimen: naive CD4+ T cells from blood.

CDR3 sequence (DNA): TGTGCCAGCAGCTTAGCGGGAGTTTCGTACAATGAGCAGTTCTTC. Amino acids: CASSLAGVSYNEQFF. The chain recombines TRBV7-2 with TRBJ2-1; D might be TRBD2 (5 bases). This CDR3 comprises 15 residues. The V gene lost 0 bases and the J gene lost 4 bases, with 10 bases spanning the gap. Per the germline V gene, CDR1 is SGHTA and CDR2 is FQGNSA.